This T cell receptor (beta chain) stems from a study of naive and memory T cell subsets. Findings and caveats of the study: The RNA method is potentially sensitive to activation and differentiation changes.

Ligated cDNA underwent four rounds of PCR with nested alpha and beta constant region primers and SP2. Via MiXCR, TCRdb re-called the UMI-ligation and nested PCR reads, giving one row per CDR3 protein. This table holds 37,000 or so distinct CDR3 sequences, 11% found once. To note about this clonotype: The antigen remains unidentified.

Treatment in this sample: skin biopsy from PPD injection site in Mantoux-positive individual. An oligonucleotide containing a UMI was ligated to the 3' end of TCR cDNA. Between the trimmed V and J ends, which lost 3 bases and 0 bases, there was a span of 9 bases. The CDR3 contains 15 residues. The sequence was collected from an adult in good health. The chain uses TRBV12-3 or TRBV12-4 and TRBJ1-3; D is possibly TRBD1 (5 bases). The specimen comprised skin, sampled from a tuberculin skin test site. CDR3 residues: CASSLGQHSGNTIYF. CDR3 coding DNA: TGTGCCAGCAGTTTGGGGCAGCACTCTGGAAACACCATATATTTT.